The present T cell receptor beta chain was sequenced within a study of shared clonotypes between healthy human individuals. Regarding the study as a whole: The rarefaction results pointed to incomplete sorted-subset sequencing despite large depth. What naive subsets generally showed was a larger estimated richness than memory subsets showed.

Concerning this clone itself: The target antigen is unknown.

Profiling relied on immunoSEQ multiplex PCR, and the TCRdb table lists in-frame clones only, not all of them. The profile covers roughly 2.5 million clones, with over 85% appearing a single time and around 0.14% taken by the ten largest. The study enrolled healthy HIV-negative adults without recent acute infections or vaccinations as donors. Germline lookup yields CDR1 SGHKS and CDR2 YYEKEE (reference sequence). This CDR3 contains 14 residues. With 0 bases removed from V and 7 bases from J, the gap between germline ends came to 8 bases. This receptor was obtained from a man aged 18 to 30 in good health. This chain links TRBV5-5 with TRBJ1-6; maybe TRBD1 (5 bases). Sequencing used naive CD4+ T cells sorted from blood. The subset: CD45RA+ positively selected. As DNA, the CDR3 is TGTGCCAGCAGCTTGGAAGGGGCCAATTCACCCCTCCACTTT. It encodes CASSLEGANSPLHF.